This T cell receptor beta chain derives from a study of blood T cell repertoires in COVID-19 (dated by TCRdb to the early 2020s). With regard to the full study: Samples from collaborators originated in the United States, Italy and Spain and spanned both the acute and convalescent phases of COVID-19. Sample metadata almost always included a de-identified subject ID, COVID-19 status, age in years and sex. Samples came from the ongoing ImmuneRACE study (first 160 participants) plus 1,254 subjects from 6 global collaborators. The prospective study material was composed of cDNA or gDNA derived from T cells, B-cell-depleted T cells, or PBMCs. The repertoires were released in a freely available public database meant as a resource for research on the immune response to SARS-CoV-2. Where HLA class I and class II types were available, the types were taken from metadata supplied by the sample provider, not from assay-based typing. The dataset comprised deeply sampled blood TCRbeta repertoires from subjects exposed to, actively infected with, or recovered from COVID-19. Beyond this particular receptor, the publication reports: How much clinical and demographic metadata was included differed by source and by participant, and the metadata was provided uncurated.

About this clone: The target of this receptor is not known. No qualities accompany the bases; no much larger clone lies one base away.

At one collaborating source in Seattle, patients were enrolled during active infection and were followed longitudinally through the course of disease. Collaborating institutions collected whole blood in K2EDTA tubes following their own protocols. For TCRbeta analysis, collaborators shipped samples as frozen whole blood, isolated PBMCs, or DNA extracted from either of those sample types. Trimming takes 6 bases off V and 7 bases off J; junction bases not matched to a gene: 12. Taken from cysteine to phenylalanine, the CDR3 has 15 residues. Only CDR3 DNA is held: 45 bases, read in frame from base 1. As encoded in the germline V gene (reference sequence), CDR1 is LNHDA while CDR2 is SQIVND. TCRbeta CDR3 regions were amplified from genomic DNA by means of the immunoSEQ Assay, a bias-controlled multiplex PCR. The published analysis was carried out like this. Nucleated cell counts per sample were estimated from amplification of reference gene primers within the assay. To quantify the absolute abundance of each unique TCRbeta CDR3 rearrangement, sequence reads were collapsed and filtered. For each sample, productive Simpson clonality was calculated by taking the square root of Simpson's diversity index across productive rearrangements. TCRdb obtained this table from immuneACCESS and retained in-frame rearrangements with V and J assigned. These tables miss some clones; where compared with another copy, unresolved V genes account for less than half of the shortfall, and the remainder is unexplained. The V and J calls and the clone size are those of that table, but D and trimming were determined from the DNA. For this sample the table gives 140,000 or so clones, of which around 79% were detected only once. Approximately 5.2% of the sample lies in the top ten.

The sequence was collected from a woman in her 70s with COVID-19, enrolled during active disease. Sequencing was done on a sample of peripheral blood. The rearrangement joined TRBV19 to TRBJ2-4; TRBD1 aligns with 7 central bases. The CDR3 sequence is CASSPKGATLNIQYF. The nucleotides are TGTGCCAGTAGCCCTAAGGGGGCGACACTTAACATTCAGTACTTC.